This T cell receptor beta chain was profiled in a study of cytomegalovirus exposure and HLA in healthy donors. The CDR3 loop spans 15 amino acids. Germline-derived CDR1 and CDR2 are MDHEN and SYDVKM. V shed 3 bases and J 8 bases; nucleotides not matched to a gene: 7. Primers: 60 Vbeta forward and 13 Jbeta reverse. Generated by immunoSEQ multiplex PCR, the TCRdb table keeps only in-frame clones and is missing some. The sample contains 100,000 to 150,000 clones, 81% of which appear only once. Unrecorded immune exposures were likely, despite nominal health at sampling. The receptor comes from a woman aged 40 to 50 in good health and CMV-seropositive. The sequenced sample consisted of PBMCs. V and J are TRBV28 and TRBJ1-4; 9 bases fit TRBD1. Written as DNA, the CDR3 is TGTGCCAGCAGTTTCTGGACAGGGGAGGGGGAAAAACTGTTTTTT. Amino acid sequence: CASSFWTGEGEKLFF. The entire variable domain, with the rest obtained from reference TRBV28 and TRBJ1-4, is as follows: DVKVTQSSRYLVKRTGEKVFLECVQDMDHENMFWYRQDPGLGLRLIYFSYDVKMKEKGDIPEGYSVSREKKERFSLILESASTNQTSMYLCASSFWTGEGEKLFFGSGTQLSVL.